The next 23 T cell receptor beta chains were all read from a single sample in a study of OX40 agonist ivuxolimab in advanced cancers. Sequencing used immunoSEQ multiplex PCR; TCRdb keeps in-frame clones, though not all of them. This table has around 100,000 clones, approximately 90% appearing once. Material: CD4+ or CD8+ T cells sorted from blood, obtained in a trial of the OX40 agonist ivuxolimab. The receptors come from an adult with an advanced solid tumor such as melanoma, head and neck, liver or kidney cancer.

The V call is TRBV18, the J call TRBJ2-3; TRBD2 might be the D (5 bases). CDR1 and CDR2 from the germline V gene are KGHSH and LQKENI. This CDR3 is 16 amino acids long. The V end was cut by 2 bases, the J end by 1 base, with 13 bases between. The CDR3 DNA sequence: TGTGCCAGCTCACCAGGGTCGGGGTTCGGCACAGATACGCAGTATTTT. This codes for CASSPGSGFGTDTQYF.

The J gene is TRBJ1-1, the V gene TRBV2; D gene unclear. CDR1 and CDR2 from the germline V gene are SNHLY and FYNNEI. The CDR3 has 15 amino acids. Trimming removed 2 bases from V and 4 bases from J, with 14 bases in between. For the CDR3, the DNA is TGTGCCAGCAGTGAAAGCCTTCAAGCGCGCACTGAAGCTTTCTTT. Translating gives CASSESLQARTEAFF.

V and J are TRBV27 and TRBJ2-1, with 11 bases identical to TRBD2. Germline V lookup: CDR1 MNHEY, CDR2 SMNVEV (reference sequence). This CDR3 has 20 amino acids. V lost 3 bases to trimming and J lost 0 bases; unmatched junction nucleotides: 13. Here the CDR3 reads CASSFDHRVAGGFSYNEQFF. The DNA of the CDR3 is TGTGCCAGCAGTTTTGACCACCGAGTAGCGGGAGGGTTCTCCTACAATGAGCAGTTCTTC.

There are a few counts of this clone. The CDR3 reads CSATGGTQHF. In DNA, the CDR3 is TGCAGTGCTACCGGGGGGACCCAGCATTTT. This chain uses TRBV20-1 with TRBJ1-5, with D tentatively TRBD1 (5 bases). Trimming left V 4 bases short and J 11 bases short, with 9 bases between. This CDR3 is built from 10 residues. Germline CDR1 reads DFQATT; CDR2 reads SNEGSKA (reference sequence).

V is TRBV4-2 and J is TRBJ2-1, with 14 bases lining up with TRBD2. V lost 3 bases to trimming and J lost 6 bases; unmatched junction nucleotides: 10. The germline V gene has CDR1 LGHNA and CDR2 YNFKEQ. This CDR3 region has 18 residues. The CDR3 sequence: CASSQTGLAGATANEQFF. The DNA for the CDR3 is TGTGCCAGCAGCCAGACGGGACTAGCGGGAGCGACCGCCAATGAGCAGTTCTTC.

CDR3 nucleotide sequence: TGTGCCAGCAGCCGGACAGGGGGCTCCTACGAGCAGTACTTC. Amino acid sequence: CASSRTGGSYEQYF. The V call is TRBV7-2, the J call TRBJ2-7, with 10 nucleotides matching TRBD1. CDR3 size: 14 residues. CDR1 and CDR2 from the germline V gene are SGHTA and FQGNSA. Trimming took 5 bases from V and 0 from J; bases not matched to a gene: 1.

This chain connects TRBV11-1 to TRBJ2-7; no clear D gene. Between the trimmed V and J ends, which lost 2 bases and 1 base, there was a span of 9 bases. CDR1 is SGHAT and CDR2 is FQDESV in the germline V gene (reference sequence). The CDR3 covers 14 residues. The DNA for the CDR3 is TGTGCCAGCAGCTTATCCACGGCATCCTACGAGCAGTACTTC. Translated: CASSLSTASYEQYF.

CDR3 bases: TGTGCCAGCAGCCAAGGGGCGGGAGGGCCGAACACCGGGGAGCTGTTTTTT. This sequence encodes CASSQGAGGPNTGELFF. The chain has TRBV4-2 and TRBJ2-2; 9 bases agree with TRBD2. V shed 1 base, J shed 0 bases, and the junction held 3 bases outside the gene matches. Germline-derived CDR1 and CDR2 are LGHNA and YNFKEQ. The CDR3 sequence is 17 residues long.

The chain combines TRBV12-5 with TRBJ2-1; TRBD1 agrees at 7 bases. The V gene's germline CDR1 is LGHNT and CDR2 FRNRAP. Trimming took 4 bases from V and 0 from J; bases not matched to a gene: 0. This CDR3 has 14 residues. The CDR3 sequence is CASGSGGSYNEQFF. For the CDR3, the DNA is TGTGCTAGTGGTTCAGGGGGCTCCTACAATGAGCAGTTCTTC.

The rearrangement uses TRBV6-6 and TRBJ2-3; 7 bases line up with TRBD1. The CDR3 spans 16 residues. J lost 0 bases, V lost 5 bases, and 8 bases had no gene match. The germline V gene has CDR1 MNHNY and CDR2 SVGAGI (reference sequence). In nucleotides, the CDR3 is TGTGCCAGCAGTAGACAGGGCTCAGTTAGCACAGATACGCAGTATTTT. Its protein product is CASSRQGSVSTDTQYF.

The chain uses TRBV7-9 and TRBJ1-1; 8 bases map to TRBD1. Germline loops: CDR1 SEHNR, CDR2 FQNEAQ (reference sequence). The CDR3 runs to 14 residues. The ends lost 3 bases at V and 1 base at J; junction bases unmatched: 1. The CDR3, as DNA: TGTGCCAGCAGCTTCGGACAGGGGAACACTGAAGCTTTCTTT. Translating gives CASSFGQGNTEAFF.

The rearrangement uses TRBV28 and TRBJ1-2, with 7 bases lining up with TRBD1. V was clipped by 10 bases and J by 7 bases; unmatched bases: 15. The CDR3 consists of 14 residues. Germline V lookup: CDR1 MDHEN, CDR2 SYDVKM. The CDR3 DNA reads TGTGCCATCGCGACAGGGACAACCGTCCCTGGCTACACCTTC. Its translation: CAIATGTTVPGYTF.

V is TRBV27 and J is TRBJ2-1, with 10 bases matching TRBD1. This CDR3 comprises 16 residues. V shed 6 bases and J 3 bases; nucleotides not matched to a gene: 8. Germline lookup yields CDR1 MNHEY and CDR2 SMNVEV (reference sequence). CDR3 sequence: CASRQLWDRGYNEQFF. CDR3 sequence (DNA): TGTGCCAGCAGGCAACTCTGGGACAGGGGCTACAATGAGCAGTTCTTC.

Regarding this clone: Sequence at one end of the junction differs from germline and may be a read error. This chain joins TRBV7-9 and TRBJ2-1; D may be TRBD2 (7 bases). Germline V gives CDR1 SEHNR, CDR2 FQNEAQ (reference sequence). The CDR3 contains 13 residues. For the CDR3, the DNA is TGTGCCAGCAGCTTGCCAGGTGGACTAGGGGGGGTCTTC. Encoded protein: CASSLPGGLGGVF.

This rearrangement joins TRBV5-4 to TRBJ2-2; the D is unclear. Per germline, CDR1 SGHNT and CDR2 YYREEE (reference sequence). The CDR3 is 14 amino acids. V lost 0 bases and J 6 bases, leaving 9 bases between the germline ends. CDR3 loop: CASSLEHGAGELFF. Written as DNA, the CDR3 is TGTGCCAGCAGCTTGGAACATGGGGCCGGGGAGCTGTTTTTT. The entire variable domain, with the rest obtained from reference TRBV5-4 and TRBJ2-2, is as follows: ETGVTQSPTHLIKTRGQQVTLRCSSQSGHNTVSWYQQALGQGPQFIFQYYREEENGRGNFPPRFSGLQFPNYSSELNVNALELDDSALYLCASSLEHGAGELFFGEGSRLTVL.

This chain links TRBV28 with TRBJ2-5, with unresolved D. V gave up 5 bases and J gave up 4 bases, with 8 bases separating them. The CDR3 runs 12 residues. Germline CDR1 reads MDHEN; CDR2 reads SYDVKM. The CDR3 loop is CASSAYRETQYF. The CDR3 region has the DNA TGTGCCAGCAGTGCTTACAGAGAGACCCAGTACTTC.

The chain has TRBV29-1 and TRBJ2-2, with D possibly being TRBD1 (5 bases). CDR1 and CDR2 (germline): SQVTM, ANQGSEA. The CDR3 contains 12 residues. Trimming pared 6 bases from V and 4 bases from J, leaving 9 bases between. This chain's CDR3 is CSVDRGTGELFF. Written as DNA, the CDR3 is TGCAGCGTAGACAGAGGCACCGGGGAGCTGTTTTTT.

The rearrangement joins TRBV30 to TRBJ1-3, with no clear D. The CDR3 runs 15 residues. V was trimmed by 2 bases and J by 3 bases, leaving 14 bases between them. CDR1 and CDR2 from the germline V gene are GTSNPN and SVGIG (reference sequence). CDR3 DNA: TGTGCCTGGAGTCGGAACGGAGGGAGTGGAAACACCATATATTTT. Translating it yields CAWSRNGGSGNTIYF. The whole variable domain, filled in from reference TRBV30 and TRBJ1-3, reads SQTIHQWPATLVQPVGSPLSLECTVEGTSNPNLYWYRQAAGRGLQLLFYSVGIGQISSEVPQNLSASRPQDRQFILSSKKLLLSDSGFYLCAWSRNGGSGNTIYFGEGSWLTVV.

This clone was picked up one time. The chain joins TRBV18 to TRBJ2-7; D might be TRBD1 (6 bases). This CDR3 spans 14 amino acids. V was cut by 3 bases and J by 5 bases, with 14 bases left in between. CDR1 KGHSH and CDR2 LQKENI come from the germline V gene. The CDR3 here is CASSPKGGSHEQYF. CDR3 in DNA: TGTGCCAGCTCACCCAAAGGGGGTTCCCACGAGCAGTACTTC.

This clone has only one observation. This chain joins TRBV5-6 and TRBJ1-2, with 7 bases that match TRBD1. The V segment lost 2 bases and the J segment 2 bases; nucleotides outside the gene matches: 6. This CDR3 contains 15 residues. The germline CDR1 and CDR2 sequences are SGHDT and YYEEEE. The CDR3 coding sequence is TGTGCCAGCAGCTTTAAGACAGGGACGAACTATGGCTACACCTTC. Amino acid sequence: CASSFKTGTNYGYTF.

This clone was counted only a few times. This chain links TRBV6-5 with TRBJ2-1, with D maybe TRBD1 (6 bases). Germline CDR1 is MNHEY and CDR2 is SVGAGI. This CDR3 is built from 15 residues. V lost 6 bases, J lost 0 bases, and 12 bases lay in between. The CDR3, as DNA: TGTGCCAGCAGAATTGAGACAGGCTCCTACAATGAGCAGTTCTTC. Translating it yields CASRIETGSYNEQFF.

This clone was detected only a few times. This chain's CDR3 is CASSEGSRETQYF. Written as DNA, the CDR3 is TGTGCCAGCAGCGAGGGGTCCAGAGAGACCCAGTACTTC. The V and J genes are TRBV7-9 and TRBJ2-5; possibly TRBD1 or TRBD2 for D (5 bases each). The CDR3 has 13 residues. V was shortened by 5 bases and J by 4 bases, with 11 bases between the two germline ends. Germline assignment: CDR1 SEHNR and CDR2 FQNEAQ (reference sequence). Combining the CDR3 with reference TRBV7-9 and TRBJ2-5 gives the whole variable domain DTGVSQNPRHKITKRGQNVTFRCDPISEHNRLYWYRQTLGQGPEFLTYFQNEAQLEKSRLLSDRFSAERPKGSFSTLEIQRTEQGDSAMYLCASSEGSRETQYFGPGTRLLVL.

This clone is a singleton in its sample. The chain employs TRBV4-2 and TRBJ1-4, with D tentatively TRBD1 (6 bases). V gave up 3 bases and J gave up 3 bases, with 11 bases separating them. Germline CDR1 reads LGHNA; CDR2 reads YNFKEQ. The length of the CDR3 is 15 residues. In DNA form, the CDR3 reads TGTGCCAGCAGCCAGAAACAGGGCCCTAATGAAAAACTGTTTTTT. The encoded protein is CASSQKQGPNEKLFF.